The rows below give T cell receptor beta chains drawn from one sample of a study of type 1 regulatory T cells. MiXCR, applied by TCRdb to the reads, yields one record per CDR3 protein. The data contain 20,000 or so distinct CDR3 sequences, roughly 45% of them singletons. These receptors are not linked to any known antigen. The sample taken for sequencing was cultured T cells, either the whole culture or a sorted T cell fraction (not recorded which). The receptors shown here come from a human donor in good health. CDR3s include the opening cysteine and the closing phenylalanine or tryptophan. The D gene is left open where the match is weak.

CDR3 length,D gene,V gene,J gene,CDR3 protein
16,TRBD1,TRBV4-1,TRBJ1-1,CASSRARQGRYTEAFF
16,TRBD2,TRBV20-1,TRBJ2-1,CSDSAPWEGSYNEQFF
15,-,TRBV7-8,TRBJ2-3,CASSLGVGSTDTQYF
16,TRBD2,TRBV9,TRBJ2-3,CASSPQVGGGASTQYF
14,-,TRBV19,TRBJ2-7,CASSMKTDSYEQYF
15,TRBD1,TRBV7-8,TRBJ1-5,CASSPGTGVIQPQHF
12,-,TRBV12-3/TRBV12-4,TRBJ1-1,CASSGGTTEAFF
14,TRBD1,TRBV12-3/TRBV12-4,TRBJ1-2,CASSRGQARTHHTF
13,-,TRBV2,TRBJ1-5,CASSPDINQPQHF
17,TRBD1,TRBV12-3/TRBV12-4,TRBJ2-1,CASSLALTGGVHNEQFF
14,TRBD2,TRBV9,TRBJ2-1,CASSVGGSYNEQFF
14,-,TRBV5-1,TRBJ1-2,CASFDPGWSYGYTF
14,TRBD2,TRBV12-3/TRBV12-4,TRBJ2-1,CASSSGGFYNEQFF
14,TRBD2,TRBV5-1,TRBJ2-5,CASSLGGLQETQYF
14,-,TRBV7-2,TRBJ1-1,CASTFGRVNTEAFF
15,-,TRBV5-1,TRBJ2-3,CASSLGTGLTDTQYF
14,TRBD2,TRBV20-1,TRBJ2-5,CSARPAGGGETQYF
16,-,TRBV6-6,TRBJ2-5,CASTMGSGLRQETQYF
16,TRBD2,TRBV6-5,TRBJ2-1,CASSYEIAGGRNEQFF
17,-,TRBV6-5,TRBJ1-6,CASSYSRTAGRGSPLHF